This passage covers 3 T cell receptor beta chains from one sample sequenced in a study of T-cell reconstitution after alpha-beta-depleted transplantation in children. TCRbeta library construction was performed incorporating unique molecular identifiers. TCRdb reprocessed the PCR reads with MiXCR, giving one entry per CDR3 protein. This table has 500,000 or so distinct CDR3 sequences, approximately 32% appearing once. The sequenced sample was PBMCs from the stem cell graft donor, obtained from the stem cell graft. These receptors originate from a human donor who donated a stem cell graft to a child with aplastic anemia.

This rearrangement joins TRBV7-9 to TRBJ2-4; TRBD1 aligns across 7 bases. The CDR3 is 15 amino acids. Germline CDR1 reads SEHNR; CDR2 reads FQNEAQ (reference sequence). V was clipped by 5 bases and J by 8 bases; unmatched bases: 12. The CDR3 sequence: CASSPPTGGQDIQYF. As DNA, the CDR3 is TGTGCCAGCAGCCCACCGACCGGAGGACAGGACATTCAGTACTTC.

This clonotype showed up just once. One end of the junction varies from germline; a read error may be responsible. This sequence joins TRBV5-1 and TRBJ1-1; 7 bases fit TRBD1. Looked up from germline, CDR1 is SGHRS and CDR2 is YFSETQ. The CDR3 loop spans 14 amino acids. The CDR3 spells CAISSTGENTEAFF. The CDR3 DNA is TGCGCCATCAGCTCTACAGGGGAGAACACTGAAGCTTTCTTT.

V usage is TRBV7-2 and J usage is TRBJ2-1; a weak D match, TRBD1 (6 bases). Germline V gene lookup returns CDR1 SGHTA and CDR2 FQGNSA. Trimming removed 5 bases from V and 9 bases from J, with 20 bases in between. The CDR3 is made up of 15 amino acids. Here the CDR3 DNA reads TGTGCCAGCAGCGCGCGATCAACAGGGTACGGTGAGCAGTTCTTC. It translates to CASSARSTGYGEQFF.